Sequencing of this T cell receptor beta chain was carried out in a study of cytomegalovirus exposure and HLA in healthy donors. This CDR3 spans 15 amino acids. Trimming took 6 bases from V and 7 from J, leaving 19 bases between them. Germline assignment: CDR1 MNHEY and CDR2 SVGAGI. This PCR relied on a set of 60 Vbeta primers and 13 Jbeta primers. Data came from immunoSEQ multiplex PCR; TCRdb stores just in-frame clones and leaves some out. The sample shows approximately 80,000 clones, 55% to 70% of them seen only once. The chain carries TRBV6-5 and TRBJ1-5; D is possibly TRBD1 (5 bases). The TCR originated in a woman in her thirties or forties in good health and CMV-seropositive. Sequenced sample: PBMCs. The CDR3 here is CASSRLAGRGQPQHF. The CDR3, as DNA: TGTGCCAGCAGCCGACTTGCGGGGCGGGGGCAGCCCCAGCATTTT.